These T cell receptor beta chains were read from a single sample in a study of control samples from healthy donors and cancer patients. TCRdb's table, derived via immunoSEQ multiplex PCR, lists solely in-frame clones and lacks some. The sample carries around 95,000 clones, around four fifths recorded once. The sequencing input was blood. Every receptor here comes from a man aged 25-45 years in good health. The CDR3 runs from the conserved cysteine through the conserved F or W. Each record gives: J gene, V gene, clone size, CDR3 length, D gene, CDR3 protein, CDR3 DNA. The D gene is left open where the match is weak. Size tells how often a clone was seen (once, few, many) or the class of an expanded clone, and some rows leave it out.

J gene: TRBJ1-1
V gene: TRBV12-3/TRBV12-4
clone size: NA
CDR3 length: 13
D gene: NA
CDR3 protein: CASTGQIYTEAFF
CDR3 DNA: TGTGCCAGCACTGGACAGATTTACACTGAAGCTTTCTTT

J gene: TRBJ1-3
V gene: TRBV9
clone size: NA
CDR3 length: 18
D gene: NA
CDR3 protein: CASSVGTLLEFSGNTIYF
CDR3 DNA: TGTGCCAGCAGCGTAGGAACCCTTTTGGAGTTCTCTGGAAACACCATATATTTT

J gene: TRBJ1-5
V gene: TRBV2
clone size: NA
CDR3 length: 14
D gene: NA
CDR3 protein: CASRMDSSSQPQHF
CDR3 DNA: TGTGCCAGCAGGATGGACAGTTCCAGTCAGCCCCAGCATTTT

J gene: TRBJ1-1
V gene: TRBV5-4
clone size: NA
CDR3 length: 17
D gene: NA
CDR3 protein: CASSRRGGILMNTEAFF
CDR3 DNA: TGTGCCAGCAGCCGGCGGGGGGGAATTCTCATGAACACTGAAGCTTTCTTT

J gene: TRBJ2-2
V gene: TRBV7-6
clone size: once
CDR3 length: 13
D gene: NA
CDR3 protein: CASSLVDTGELFF
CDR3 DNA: TGTGCCAGCAGCTTAGTGGACACCGGGGAGCTGTTTTTT

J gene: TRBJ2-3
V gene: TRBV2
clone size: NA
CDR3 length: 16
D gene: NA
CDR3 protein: CASRVYRGGSTDTQYF
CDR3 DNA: TGTGCCAGCAGGGTCTACAGGGGAGGGAGCACAGATACGCAGTATTTT

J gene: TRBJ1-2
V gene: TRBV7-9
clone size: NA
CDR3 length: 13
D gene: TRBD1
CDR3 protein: CASSTTGNYGYTF
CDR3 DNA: TGTGCCAGCAGCACGACAGGGAACTATGGCTACACCTTC

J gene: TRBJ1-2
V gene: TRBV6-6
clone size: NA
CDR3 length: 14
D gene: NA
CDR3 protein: CASSYSLGDYGYTF
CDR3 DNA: TGTGCCAGCAGTTATTCCTTGGGGGACTATGGCTACACCTTC

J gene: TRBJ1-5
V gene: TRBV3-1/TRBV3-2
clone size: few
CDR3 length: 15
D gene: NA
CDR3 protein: CASSASDSVNQPQHF
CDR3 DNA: TGTGCCAGCAGCGCGTCGGACAGCGTCAATCAGCCCCAGCATTTT

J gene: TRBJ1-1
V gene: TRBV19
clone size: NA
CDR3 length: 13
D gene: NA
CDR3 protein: CAARVGANTEAFF
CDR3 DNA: TGTGCCGCGAGGGTAGGGGCGAACACTGAAGCTTTCTTT

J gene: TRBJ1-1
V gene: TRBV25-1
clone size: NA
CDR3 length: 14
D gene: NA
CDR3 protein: CASSAVEGWTEAFF
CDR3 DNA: TGTGCCAGCAGTGCAGTGGAGGGTTGGACTGAAGCTTTCTTT

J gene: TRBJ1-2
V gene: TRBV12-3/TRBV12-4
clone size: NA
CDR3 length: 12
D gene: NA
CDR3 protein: CASSLPPYGYTF
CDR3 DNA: TGTGCCAGCAGTTTACCCCCCTATGGCTACACCTTC

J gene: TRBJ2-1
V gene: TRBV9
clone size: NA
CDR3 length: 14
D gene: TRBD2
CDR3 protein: CASSVQTSGGEQFF
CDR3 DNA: TGTGCCAGCAGCGTACAAACTAGCGGGGGGGAGCAGTTCTTC

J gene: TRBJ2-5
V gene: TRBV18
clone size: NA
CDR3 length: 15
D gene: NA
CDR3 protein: CASSPGFAGQETQYF
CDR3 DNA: TGTGCCAGCTCACCTGGGTTTGCAGGTCAAGAGACCCAGTACTTC

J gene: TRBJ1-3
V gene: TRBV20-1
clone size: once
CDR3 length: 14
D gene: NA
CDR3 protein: CSASKGSSGNTIYF
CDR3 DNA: TGCAGTGCTAGTAAGGGGAGCTCTGGAAACACCATATATTTT

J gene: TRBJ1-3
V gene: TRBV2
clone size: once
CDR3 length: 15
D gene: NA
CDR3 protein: CASSQPGPFGNTIYF
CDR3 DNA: TGTGCCAGCAGCCAGCCGGGACCCTTTGGAAACACCATATATTTT

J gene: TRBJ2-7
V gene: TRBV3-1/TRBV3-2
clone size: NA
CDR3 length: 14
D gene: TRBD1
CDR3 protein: CASSKGQDLYEQYF
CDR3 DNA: TGTGCCAGCAGCAAGGGACAGGACCTCTACGAGCAGTACTTC

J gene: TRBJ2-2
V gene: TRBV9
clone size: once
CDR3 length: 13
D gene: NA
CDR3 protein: CASSAITGRELFF
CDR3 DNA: TGTGCCAGCAGCGCGATTACAGGGAGGGAGCTGTTTTTT

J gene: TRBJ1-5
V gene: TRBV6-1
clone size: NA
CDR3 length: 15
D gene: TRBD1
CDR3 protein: CASSENRGANQPQHF
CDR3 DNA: TGTGCCAGCAGTGAAAACAGGGGGGCCAATCAGCCCCAGCATTTT

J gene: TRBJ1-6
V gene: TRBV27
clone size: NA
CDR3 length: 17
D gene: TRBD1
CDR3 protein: CASSLGGQSSYNSPLHF
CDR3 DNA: TGTGCCAGCAGTTTAGGGGGACAGAGCTCCTATAATTCACCCCTCCACTTT

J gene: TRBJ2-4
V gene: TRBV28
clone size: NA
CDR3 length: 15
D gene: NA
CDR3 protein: CASSRFRDGQNIQYF
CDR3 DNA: TGTGCCAGCAGTCGATTCCGGGACGGGCAAAACATTCAGTACTTC

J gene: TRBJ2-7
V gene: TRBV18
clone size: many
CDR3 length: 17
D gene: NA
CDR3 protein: CASSIAQEEGRGNEQYF
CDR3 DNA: TGTGCCAGCTCGATCGCCCAAGAGGAGGGCAGGGGCAACGAGCAGTACTTC

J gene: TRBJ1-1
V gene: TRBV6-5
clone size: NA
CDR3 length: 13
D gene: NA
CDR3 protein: CASSYGRNTEAFF
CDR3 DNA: TGTGCCAGCAGTTACGGCCGGAACACTGAAGCTTTCTTT

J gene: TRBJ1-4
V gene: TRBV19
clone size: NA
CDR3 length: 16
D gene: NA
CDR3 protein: CASSTSLPGMSEKLFF
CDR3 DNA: TGTGCCAGTAGTACGTCCCTACCGGGAATGAGTGAAAAACTGTTTTTT

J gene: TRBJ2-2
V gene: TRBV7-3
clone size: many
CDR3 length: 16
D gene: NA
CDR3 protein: CASSLNSPSNTGELFF
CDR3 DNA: TGTGCCAGCAGCTTAAATAGCCCTTCGAACACCGGGGAGCTGTTTTTT

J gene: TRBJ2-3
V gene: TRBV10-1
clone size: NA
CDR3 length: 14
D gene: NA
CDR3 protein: CASSMSRGADTQYF
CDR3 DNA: TGCGCCAGCAGTATGTCCAGGGGGGCAGATACGCAGTATTTT

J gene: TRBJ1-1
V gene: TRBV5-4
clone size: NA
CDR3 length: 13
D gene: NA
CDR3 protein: CASSARTGTSTFF
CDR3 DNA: TGTGCCAGCAGCGCGCGTACCGGGACATCGACTTTCTTT

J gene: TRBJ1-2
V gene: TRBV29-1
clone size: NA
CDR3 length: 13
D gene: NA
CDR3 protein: CSVEVSRYYGYTF
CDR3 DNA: TGCAGCGTTGAAGTTAGCAGGTACTATGGCTACACCTTC

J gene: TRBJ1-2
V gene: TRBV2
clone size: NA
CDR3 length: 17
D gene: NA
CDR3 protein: CASSEAMGSPEDYGYTF
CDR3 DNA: TGTGCCAGCAGTGAAGCGATGGGCTCCCCCGAGGACTATGGCTACACCTTC

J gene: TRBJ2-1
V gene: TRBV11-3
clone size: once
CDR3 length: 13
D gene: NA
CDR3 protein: CASSLGGSNEQFF
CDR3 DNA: TGTGCCAGCAGCTTAGGGGGGTCCAATGAGCAGTTCTTC